These 28 T cell receptor beta chains originate from one sample sequenced in a study of T cells in Graves' hyperthyroidism and ophthalmopathy. What was amplified from RNA transcripts were TCR beta CDR3 regions. In the first-round RT-PCR of the TCR CDR3, the HTBI primer set was used. TCRdb used MiXCR to reprocess the multiplex PCR reads, holding one entry per CDR3 protein. This table has roughly 240,000 distinct CDR3 sequences, about 24% appearing once. Sequenced sample: blood. Receptor source: a woman in her thirties or forties with Graves' ophthalmopathy.

J is TRBJ1-1 and V is TRBV12-3 or TRBV12-4; 9 positions match TRBD1. The V and J ends lost 5 bases and 6 bases, in that order; junction bases with no gene match: 10. CDR3 size: 15 residues. Here the CDR3 DNA reads TGTGCCAGCAGTCCGTCCGGGACAGGGAGCCCTGAAGCTTTCTTT. Translating it yields CASSPSGTGSPEAFF.

This clonotype was counted at least ten times. This sequence joins TRBV28 and TRBJ2-4, with 9 nucleotides matching TRBD2. Germline lookup yields CDR1 MDHEN and CDR2 SYDVKM. The CDR3 has 16 residues. V was clipped by 1 base and J by 6 bases; unmatched bases: 7. CDR3 DNA: TGTGCCAGCAGTTTATCAGGCGGGAGGGCCGTAAACATTCAGTACTTC. This gives the protein CASSLSGGRAVNIQYF.

This clonotype occurred many times. The V and J genes are TRBV28 and TRBJ2-1; 14 positions agree with TRBD2. Germline values: CDR1 MDHEN, CDR2 SYDVKM. The junction had 4 bases not matched to a gene; V was cut back by 6 bases and J by 3 bases. This CDR3 contains 16 residues. The CDR3 DNA follows: TGTGCCAGCAGCCTGGGACTAGCGGGAGACTACAATGAGCAGTTCTTC. Its protein product is CASSLGLAGDYNEQFF.

This clonotype was detected ten times or more. The V call is TRBV28, the J call TRBJ2-7, with D perhaps TRBD1 (5 bases). This CDR3 comprises 16 residues. Germline CDR1 MDHEN, CDR2 SYDVKM. V gave up 1 base and J gave up 0 bases, with 13 bases separating them. The CDR3: CASSLSIGRDSYEQYF. The DNA for the CDR3 is TGTGCCAGCAGTTTATCCATTGGCAGGGACTCCTACGAGCAGTACTTC.

This clonotype was picked up many times. This sequence joins TRBV6-5 and TRBJ1-5; TRBD1 aligns across 8 bases. With V trimmed by 4 bases and J by 6 bases, 8 bases remained unmatched. Germline-derived CDR1 and CDR2 are MNHEY and SVGAGI. The CDR3 consists of 15 residues. CDR3 in amino acids: CASSSLDRGSQPQHF. The CDR3 DNA reads as TGTGCCAGCAGTTCCCTCGACAGGGGAAGTCAGCCCCAGCATTTT.

This clonotype was observed at least ten times. The V call is TRBV6-1, the J call TRBJ1-5; D call uncertain. Trimming shortened V by 4 bases and J by 5 bases, and 12 bases separated the two germline ends. From germline, CDR1 is MNHNS and CDR2 SASEGT. The length of the CDR3 is 14 residues. The CDR3 DNA follows: TGTGCCAGCAGTGTGGCAGGAAGAGATCAGCCCCAGCATTTT. Translation: CASSVAGRDQPQHF.

In this sample, this clonotype turned up many times. The chain employs TRBV20-1 and TRBJ2-5; a possible D gene is TRBD2 (5 bases). Germline V gives CDR1 DFQATT, CDR2 SNEGSKA (reference sequence). The CDR3 totals 12 residues. The V end lost 4 bases, the J end lost 5 bases, and 11 bases lay between the germline ends. This CDR3 reads CSAKIPGETQYF. CDR3 nucleotide sequence: TGCAGTGCTAAGATTCCGGGGGAGACCCAGTACTTC.

This clonotype was seen at least ten times. CDR3 sequence (DNA): TGCAGTGCTAGAGAAGAGGGGTCCTTAGAGTCACCCCTCCACTTT. The encoded protein is CSAREEGSLESPLHF. This chain links TRBV20-1 with TRBJ1-6, with TRBD1 as a possible D gene (5 bases). Germline CDR1 DFQATT, CDR2 SNEGSKA (reference sequence). CDR3 length: 15 residues. The germline V and J ends were trimmed by 0 bases and 10 bases, with 16 bases remaining between them.

This clonotype appeared many times. The V call is TRBV10-3, the J call TRBJ1-2; D is perhaps TRBD1 (5 bases). The CDR3 is made up of 14 amino acids. V dropped 6 bases and J dropped 6 bases, with 17 bases sitting between them. CDR1 and CDR2 (germline): ENHRY, SYGVKD. CDR3 bases: TGTGCCATCAGGGGGGACTCGGGGGAAGATGGCTACACCTTC. Encoded protein: CAIRGDSGEDGYTF.

This clonotype was seen many times. The chain has TRBV29-1 and TRBJ2-7; D is uncertain. V lost 1 base, J lost 2 bases, and 9 bases lay in between. The CDR3 runs 13 residues. In germline, CDR1 is SQVTM, CDR2 ANQGSEA. The CDR3 nucleotides are TGCAGCGTTGAAGGTCCGGACCCCTACGAGCAGTACTTC. It is translated as CSVEGPDPYEQYF.

This clonotype was seen repeatedly, ten times or more. The chain has TRBV27 and TRBJ2-5, with 10 nucleotides matching TRBD1. The V segment lost 1 base and the J segment 3 bases; nucleotides outside the gene matches: 5. Germline V gives CDR1 MNHEY, CDR2 SMNVEV (reference sequence). The CDR3 length is 16 residues. As DNA, the CDR3 is TGTGCCAGCAGTTTATTTCCCGGACAGGGGGAAGAGACCCAGTACTTC. It specifies CASSLFPGQGEETQYF.

The chain employs TRBV29-1 and TRBJ2-7, with D possibly matching TRBD2 (5 bases). TRBJ2-1 matches the DNA end more closely, so the J call is doubtful. The CDR3 length is 13 residues. Germline V gene data show CDR1 as SQVTM and CDR2 as ANQGSEA. The CDR3 loop reads CSTFSSASYEQFF. CDR3 in DNA: TGCAGCACTTTCAGTAGCGCCTCCTACGAGCAGTTCTTC.

This clonotype was recorded at least ten times. The genes are TRBV19 and TRBJ1-1, with D possibly being TRBD1 (5 bases). The CDR3 covers 15 residues. V lost 3 bases to trimming and J lost 0 bases, with 11 bases between them. CDR1 is LNHDA and CDR2 is SQIVND in the germline V gene (reference sequence). The CDR3 sequence is CASSISPGMNTEAFF. The DNA of the CDR3 is TGTGCCAGTAGTATCTCACCAGGGATGAACACTGAAGCTTTCTTT.

On this clonotype: This may arise from a read error, as a much more abundant clone is one base away. The J gene is TRBJ1-3, the V gene TRBV7-8; D call uncertain. V was pared by 1 base and J by 0 bases, with 4 bases between. The CDR3 covers 14 residues. Germline CDR1 and CDR2: SGHVS and FQNEAQ. DNA for the CDR3: TGTGCCAGCAGCTTAGGGATCTCTGGAAACACCATATATTTT. Protein sequence: CASSLGISGNTIYF.

This clonotype was found many times. The chain is built from TRBV10-3 and TRBJ2-7; 9 nucleotides line up with TRBD1. CDR3 length: 13 residues. Per the germline V gene, CDR1 is ENHRY and CDR2 is SYGVKD. With V trimmed by 5 bases and J by 4 bases, 3 bases remained unmatched. CDR3 loop: CAISRDREYEQYF. The DNA of the CDR3 is TGTGCCATCAGTAGGGACAGGGAGTACGAGCAGTACTTC.

A note on this clonotype: At one of its ends the junction is not consistent with the germline gene, which may arise from a read error. The chain carries TRBV2 and TRBJ2-7; weak D call: TRBD2 (6 bases). The germline V gene encodes CDR1 SNHLY and CDR2 FYNNEI. The length of the CDR3 is 13 residues. CDR3 residues: CASRVAGPGEQSF. CDR3 DNA: TGTGCCAGCAGGGTCGCGGGGCCCGGCGAGCAGTCCTTC.

This clonotype was seen ten or more times. The J gene is TRBJ2-7, the V gene TRBV20-1; D unclear. CDR1 DFQATT and CDR2 SNEGSKA come from the germline V gene (reference sequence). The CDR3 runs 14 residues. V lost 0 bases and J lost 3, with 12 bases in between. The CDR3: CSARDLADDYEQYF. As DNA, the CDR3 is TGCAGTGCTAGAGATCTCGCGGACGACTACGAGCAGTACTTC.

Ten or more counts support this clonotype. This chain joins TRBV2 and TRBJ2-5, with a tentative D call TRBD2 (5 bases). V was shortened by 7 bases and J by 3 bases, with 6 bases between the two germline ends. The CDR3 consists of 11 residues. Germline V lookup: CDR1 SNHLY, CDR2 FYNNEI. The CDR3 DNA reads as TGTGCCAGCACCGGGGAAGAGACCCAGTACTTC. This encodes CASTGEETQYF. Variable domain in full (rest from reference TRBV2 and TRBJ2-5): EPEVTQTPSHQVTQMGQEVILRCVPISNHLYFYWYRQILGQKVEFLVSFYNNEISEKSEIFDDQFSVERPDGSNFTLKIRSTKLEDSAMYFCASTGEETQYFGPGTRLLVL.

This clonotype came up many times. The chain has TRBV20-1 and TRBJ2-6, with 11 positions matching TRBD2. The CDR3 runs 18 residues. Germline V gene data show CDR1 as DFQATT and CDR2 as SNEGSKA (reference sequence). V shed 2 bases, J shed 0 bases, and the junction held 6 bases outside the gene matches. The CDR3 region is CSARNRLAGFSGANVLTF. CDR3 in DNA: TGCAGTGCTAGAAATCGACTAGCGGGGTTCTCTGGGGCCAACGTCCTGACTTTC.

This clonotype came up many times. The chain combines TRBV4-1 with TRBJ2-5, with 8 bases aligning to TRBD2. This CDR3 is 18 amino acids long. After removal of 2 bases from V and 5 bases from J, the junction contained 16 bases not matched to a gene. The germline V gene encodes CDR1 MGHRA and CDR2 YSYEKL. The CDR3 DNA reads TGCGCCAGCAGCCAAAGAGATTCGGGACTAGTACCTTCGGAGACCCAGTACTTC. Translation: CASSQRDSGLVPSETQYF.

The chain joins TRBV6-2 or TRBV6-3 to TRBJ1-1; perhaps TRBD1 as D (5 bases). Germline values: CDR1 MNHEY, CDR2 SVGEGT. The CDR3 is 14 residues long. Trimming shortened V by 3 bases and J by 6 bases, and 14 bases separated the two germline ends. The CDR3 coding sequence is TGTGCCAGCAGTTATGGGGGATCCGGTCCTGAAGCTTTCTTT. This translates into CASSYGGSGPEAFF.

The V and J genes are TRBV27 and TRBJ2-7; maybe TRBD2 (6 bases). From germline, CDR1 is MNHEY and CDR2 SMNVEV (reference sequence). V was pared by 0 bases and J by 2 bases, with 14 bases between. The CDR3 has 16 amino acids. This chain's CDR3 is CASSLSAGQGPYEQYF. In DNA form, the CDR3 reads TGTGCCAGCAGTTTATCCGCGGGGCAAGGGCCCTACGAGCAGTACTTC.

The chain employs TRBV6-5 and TRBJ2-7; 8 nucleotides agree with TRBD2. Germline CDR1 is MNHEY and CDR2 is SVGAGI. The ends lost 2 bases at V and 0 bases at J; junction bases unmatched: 3. CDR3 length: 15 residues. The CDR3 sequence is CASSYTSGDSYEQYF. CDR3 in DNA: TGTGCCAGCAGTTACACTAGCGGAGACTCCTACGAGCAGTACTTC.

The chain is built from TRBV11-2 and TRBJ2-2; 12 nucleotides agree with TRBD2. The CDR3 has 16 amino acids. CDR1 and CDR2 (germline): SGHAT, FQNNGV. V trimming: 5 bases; J trimming: 3 bases; junction bases outside the gene matches: 4. CDR3 loop: CASSTTSGSHTGELFF. In DNA, the CDR3 is TGTGCCAGCAGCACGACTAGCGGGAGCCACACCGGGGAGCTGTTTTTT.

This clonotype has a count of ten or more. The genes are TRBV11-2 and TRBJ2-5, with D tentatively TRBD2 (6 bases). Germline CDR1 and CDR2: SGHAT and FQNNGV. Between the trimmed V and J ends, which lost 1 base and 4 bases, there was a span of 13 bases. This CDR3 spans 15 amino acids. This CDR3 is CASSLASTSPETQYF. The CDR3, as DNA: TGTGCCAGCAGCTTAGCCTCTACTAGCCCAGAGACCCAGTACTTC.

The chain combines TRBV6-1 with TRBJ2-7; 13 bases agree with TRBD2. The CDR3 extends over 15 amino acids. The trim removed 5 bases at V and 4 bases at J, leaving 5 bases unmatched. CDR1 is MNHNS and CDR2 is SASEGT in the germline V gene. The CDR3 DNA follows: TGTGCCAGCAGTCGAACTAGCGGGAGGGCTTACGAGCAGTACTTC. This sequence encodes CASSRTSGRAYEQYF.

The chain recombines TRBV28 with TRBJ2-5; D ambiguous. V was clipped by 4 bases and J by 4 bases, with 10 bases between them. Per germline, CDR1 MDHEN and CDR2 SYDVKM. The CDR3 length is 13 residues. The CDR3 region is CASSWNRRETQYF. The CDR3 coding sequence is TGTGCCAGCAGTTGGAATAGGCGAGAGACCCAGTACTTC.

This clonotype was counted ten times or more. This rearrangement joins TRBV6-5 to TRBJ2-7; 7 nucleotides match TRBD1. CDR1 MNHEY and CDR2 SVGAGI come from the germline V gene. The CDR3 is 13 amino acids. V shed 10 bases, J shed 0 bases, and the junction held 6 bases outside the gene matches. CDR3 sequence (DNA): TGTGCCACCATGGGACAGAGCTCCTACGAGCAGTACTTC. This codes for CATMGQSSYEQYF.